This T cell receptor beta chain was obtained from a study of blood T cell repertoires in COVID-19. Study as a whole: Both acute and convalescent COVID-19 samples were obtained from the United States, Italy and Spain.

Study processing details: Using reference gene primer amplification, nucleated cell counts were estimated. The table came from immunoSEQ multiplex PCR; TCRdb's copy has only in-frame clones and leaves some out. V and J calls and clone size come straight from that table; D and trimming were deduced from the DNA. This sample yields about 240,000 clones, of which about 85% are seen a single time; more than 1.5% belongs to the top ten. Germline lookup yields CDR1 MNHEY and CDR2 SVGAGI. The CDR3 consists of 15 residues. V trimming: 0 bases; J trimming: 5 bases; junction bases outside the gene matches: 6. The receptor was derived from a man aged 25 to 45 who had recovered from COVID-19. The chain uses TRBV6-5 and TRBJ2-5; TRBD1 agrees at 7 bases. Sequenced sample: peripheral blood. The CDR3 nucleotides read TGTGCCAGCAGTTACTCTTACAGGGGAGAGGAGACCCAGTACTTC. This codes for CASSYSYRGEETQYF.